This T cell receptor beta chain was sequenced in a study of blood T cell repertoires in COVID-19. Across the whole study: Whether acute or convalescent, the COVID-19 samples came from the United States, Italy and Spain. T cells, B-cell-depleted T cells, or PBMCs supplied cDNA or gDNA.

Source study methods: Nucleated cell number was recorded as an estimate derived from reference gene primer amplification. The repertoire was sequenced with immunoSEQ multiplex PCR; TCRdb's copy has only in-frame clones and lacks some. The V and J calls and clone size were taken over from that table, and D and trimming were inferred from the DNA. The sample has 120,000 to 150,000 clones, approximately 87% seen once. The germline V gene encodes CDR1 MNHEY and CDR2 SMNVEV (reference sequence). The J segment lost 6 bases and the V segment lost 5 bases, leaving 10 bases of the junction unmatched. The CDR3 spans 14 residues.

Source material: peripheral blood. The TCR sequence derives from a man older than 75 with acute or convalescent COVID-19. The V call is TRBV27, the J call TRBJ2-7; TRBD1 matches at 7 bases. CDR3 sequence reads: CASSPGQYVGEQYF. DNA of the CDR3: TGTGCCAGCAGTCCGGGACAGTATGTAGGCGAGCAGTACTTC.